A single sample is the source of the 26 T cell receptor beta chains below, sequenced in a study of cytomegalovirus exposure and HLA in healthy donors. The PCR employed 60 Vbeta primers together with 13 Jbeta primers. Profiling relied on immunoSEQ multiplex PCR, and the TCRdb table lists in-frame clones only, not all of them. The sample lists about 190,000 clones, around 67% occurring once. The source material was PBMCs. Receptors originate from a woman aged 25 to 39 in good health and CMV-seropositive.

V is TRBV6-1 and J is TRBJ2-2; 13 bases map to TRBD2. The germline CDR1 and CDR2 sequences are MNHNS and SASEGT. The V segment lost 4 bases and the J segment 7 bases; nucleotides outside the gene matches: 6. The CDR3 has 16 amino acids. The CDR3 DNA follows: TGTGCCAGCAGTGTACTAGCGGGAGGGCCAGGCGGGGAGCTGTTTTTT. This encodes CASSVLAGGPGGELFF.

The chain combines TRBV19 with TRBJ1-4, with a weak D call TRBD1 (6 bases). The germline V gene encodes CDR1 LNHDA and CDR2 SQIVND (reference sequence). The CDR3 is 13 amino acids. V was trimmed by 5 bases and J by 5 bases, leaving 9 bases between them. The DNA for the CDR3 is TGTGCCAGTAGTTACCAGGGGAATGAAAAACTGTTTTTT. Protein sequence: CASSYQGNEKLFF.

CDR3 sequence reads: CATSRDLQAATNEKLFF. CDR3 sequence (DNA): TGTGCCACCAGCAGAGATCTGCAAGCTGCAACTAATGAAAAACTGTTTTTT. V and J are TRBV15 and TRBJ1-4; D is undetermined. This CDR3 spans 17 amino acids. Germline lookup yields CDR1 LNHNV and CDR2 YYDKDF (reference sequence). V shed 0 bases and J shed 0 bases, with 11 bases lying between them.

This clone has just a few counts. This chain links TRBV5-4 with TRBJ2-3, with 9 nucleotides matching TRBD1. There are 16 residues in the CDR3. The J segment lost 3 bases and the V segment lost 3 bases, leaving 8 bases of the junction unmatched. Looked up from germline, CDR1 is SGHNT and CDR2 is YYREEE (reference sequence). The CDR3 DNA is TGTGCCAGCAGCTCCTTGACAGGGGGAGTGACAGATACGCAGTATTTT. Amino acids: CASSSLTGGVTDTQYF. Supplemented by reference TRBV5-4 and TRBJ2-3, the full variable domain reads ETGVTQSPTHLIKTRGQQVTLRCSSQSGHNTVSWYQQALGQGPQFIFQYYREEENGRGNFPPRFSGLQFPNYSSELNVNALELDDSALYLCASSSLTGGVTDTQYFGPGTRLTVL.

This clone has a handful of counts. This chain joins TRBV11-2 and TRBJ1-2; D uncertain. Germline V gene lookup returns CDR1 SGHAT and CDR2 FQNNGV. Trimming removed 1 base from V and 0 bases from J, with 9 bases in between. The CDR3 runs 15 residues. CDR3 sequence reads: CASSLVALANYGYTF. CDR3 nucleotides: TGTGCCAGCAGCTTAGTAGCATTAGCTAACTATGGCTACACCTTC.

Only a few counts were recorded for this clone. The chain joins TRBV5-4 to TRBJ2-1, with TRBD2 matching 8 bases. The germline V gene encodes CDR1 SGHNT and CDR2 YYREEE (reference sequence). V gave up 0 bases and J gave up 5 bases; unmatched junction bases: 4. This CDR3 contains 15 residues. CDR3 nucleotide sequence: TGTGCCAGCAGCTTGGGACCGGGAGGGAACAATGAGCAGTTCTTC. Residues: CASSLGPGGNNEQFF.

The chain carries TRBV6-5 and TRBJ2-5, with D tentatively TRBD2 (6 bases). V was clipped by 2 bases and J by 2 bases, with 12 bases between them. CDR1 and CDR2 from the germline V gene are MNHEY and SVGAGI. This CDR3 has 15 amino acids. Here the CDR3 reads CASSYRASAQETQYF. CDR3 bases: TGTGCCAGCAGTTACAGGGCTAGCGCACAAGAGACCCAGTACTTC.

The chain employs TRBV7-9 and TRBJ2-7; D is possibly TRBD1 (6 bases). Germline V gene lookup returns CDR1 SEHNR and CDR2 FQNEAQ (reference sequence). V gave up 5 bases and J gave up 2 bases, with 13 bases separating them. The length of the CDR3 is 14 residues. The CDR3, as DNA: TGTGCCAGCAGCAAACAGGGTTTTCCCTACGAGCAGTACTTC. As protein: CASSKQGFPYEQYF.

V gene TRBV15 combines with J gene TRBJ2-4; a possible D gene is TRBD2 (6 bases). Trimming removed 3 bases from V and 4 bases from J, with 10 bases in between. Germline CDR1 and CDR2: LNHNV and YYDKDF (reference sequence). There are 14 residues in the CDR3. This CDR3 reads CATSRPGEKNIQYF. CDR3 coding DNA: TGTGCCACCAGCAGGCCGGGGGAGAAAAACATTCAGTACTTC.

In nucleotides, the CDR3 is TGTGCCAGCAGTGCCACGACGGCTAGCGGCACGGAGGAGCAGTTCTTC. Encoded protein: CASSATTASGTEEQFF. V and J are TRBV6-1 and TRBJ2-1; 7 nucleotides line up with TRBD2. Germline values: CDR1 MNHNS, CDR2 SASEGT. The V segment lost 4 bases and the J segment 10 bases; nucleotides outside the gene matches: 16. The CDR3 loop spans 16 amino acids.

J is TRBJ1-4 and V is TRBV5-4, with 8 bases fitting TRBD1. V dropped 4 bases and J dropped 8; count of bases not matched to a gene: 16. Looked up from germline, CDR1 is SGHNT and CDR2 is YYREEE (reference sequence). The CDR3 spans 17 residues. The CDR3 protein is CASSHGGQGGLGEKLFF. CDR3 DNA: TGTGCCAGCAGCCACGGAGGACAGGGAGGGCTTGGGGAAAAACTGTTTTTT. Based on the CDR3 plus reference TRBV5-4 and TRBJ1-4, the full variable domain is ETGVTQSPTHLIKTRGQQVTLRCSSQSGHNTVSWYQQALGQGPQFIFQYYREEENGRGNFPPRFSGLQFPNYSSELNVNALELDDSALYLCASSHGGQGGLGEKLFFGSGTQLSVL.

On this clone: The junction and the germline gene differ at one end; a read error may be behind it. The chain is built from TRBV4-1 and TRBJ1-1; TRBD1 might be the D (5 bases). This CDR3 is 14 amino acids long. The germline V gene encodes CDR1 MGHRA and CDR2 YSYEKL. CDR3 coding DNA: TGCGCCAGCAGCCAAGCGGGAGGGGCGAGGGTAGCTCTCTTT. As protein: CASSQAGGARVALF.

The chain couples TRBV25-1 to TRBJ1-6; TRBD1 matches 9 bases. The CDR3 spans 14 residues. Trimming removed 6 bases from V and 8 bases from J; junction bases left unmatched: 5. Germline CDR1 and CDR2: MGHDK and SYGVNS. CDR3 bases: TGTGCCAGCAGCCGGGACAGGGCTGATTCACCCCTCCACTTT. This encodes CASSRDRADSPLHF.

The rearrangement links TRBV28 to TRBJ2-1, with a tentative D call TRBD2 (6 bases). This CDR3 is built from 15 residues. V was shortened by 3 bases and J by 3 bases, with 12 bases between the two germline ends. CDR1 is MDHEN and CDR2 is SYDVKM in the germline V gene. The CDR3: CASSFPGAIYNEQFF. The CDR3, as DNA: TGTGCCAGCAGTTTCCCGGGAGCAATCTACAATGAGCAGTTCTTC.

This clone showed up just a few times. This chain links TRBV6-5 with TRBJ2-3, with 9 bases aligning to TRBD2. J lost 7 bases, V lost 5 bases, and 7 bases had no gene match. This CDR3 is 14 amino acids long. Germline-derived CDR1 and CDR2 are MNHEY and SVGAGI. CDR3 bases: TGTGCCAGCAGTGATGGTAGCGGGAGTAATACGCAGTATTTT. It codes for CASSDGSGSNTQYF.

CDR3 residues: CASSYGAGVAYYGYTF. CDR3 DNA sequence: TGTGCCAGCAGTTACGGCGCGGGGGTGGCCTACTATGGCTACACCTTC. V and J are TRBV6-5 and TRBJ1-2; weak D call: TRBD1 (5 bases). Germline CDR1 is MNHEY and CDR2 is SVGAGI. The CDR3 spans 16 residues. V was trimmed by 2 bases and J by 3 bases, leaving 16 bases between them.

DNA for the CDR3: TGTGCCAGTAGTAGAACTAGCGGGGTTGCCAATGAGCAGTTCTTC. Translated, it gives CASSRTSGVANEQFF. The chain couples TRBV19 to TRBJ2-1, with 10 bases fitting TRBD2. Unmatched junction bases numbered 6, after V lost 4 bases and J lost 6 bases. Germline CDR1 is LNHDA and CDR2 is SQIVND (reference sequence). The CDR3 length is 15 residues.

V gene TRBV2 combines with J gene TRBJ1-5, with a possible D match to TRBD1 (5 bases). V shed 8 bases and J shed 1 base, with 18 bases lying between them. Germline loops: CDR1 SNHLY, CDR2 FYNNEI. The CDR3 is 16 amino acids. The CDR3 DNA sequence: TGTGCCAGCGGATTGTTTGGGGGGGAAAGCAATCAGCCCCAGCATTTT. It specifies CASGLFGGESNQPQHF.

This clone has just a few counts. The gene calls are TRBV5-4 and TRBJ2-3, with TRBD2 as a possible D gene (5 bases). The CDR3 is made up of 16 amino acids. Trimming left V 5 bases short and J 0 bases short, with 16 bases between. CDR1 SGHNT and CDR2 YYREEE come from the germline V gene (reference sequence). CDR3 in amino acids: CASRDSTKPSTDTQYF. For the CDR3, the DNA is TGTGCCAGCAGAGACTCGACTAAACCTAGCACAGATACGCAGTATTTT.

The CDR3 nucleotides are TGTGCCAGCAGCTTAGTGGACCCGACTAGCGGGAGGGGCTACGAGCAGTACTTC. Translated: CASSLVDPTSGRGYEQYF. The chain couples TRBV11-3 to TRBJ2-7; TRBD2 matches 14 bases. CDR1 and CDR2 (germline): SGHNT, YENEEA. There are 18 residues in the CDR3. J lost 3 bases, V lost 1 base, and 8 bases had no gene match.

This clone was seen more than once but under ten times. The J gene is TRBJ2-7, the V gene TRBV2; D is possibly TRBD2 (5 bases). CDR3 length: 15 residues. Trimming stripped 7 bases from V and 3 bases from J, with 19 bases between. Germline V gene lookup returns CDR1 SNHLY and CDR2 FYNNEI. As DNA, the CDR3 is TGTGCCAGCATAGAGGGCACCAAGGCCCTCTACGAGCAGTACTTC. Residues: CASIEGTKALYEQYF.

The chain carries TRBV5-4 and TRBJ2-3; the match to TRBD1 covers 7 bases. J gave up 2 bases and V 5 bases, and 11 bases lay outside the gene matches. Germline V gene lookup returns CDR1 SGHNT and CDR2 YYREEE (reference sequence). CDR3 length: 16 amino acids. This CDR3 is CASRAPGQLNTDTQYF. In DNA form, the CDR3 reads TGTGCCAGCAGGGCCCCGGGACAGCTAAACACAGATACGCAGTATTTT.

This clone showed up just once. The chain couples TRBV5-4 to TRBJ2-5, with D maybe TRBD2 (5 bases). Trimming removed 1 base from V and 6 bases from J, with 13 bases in between. Germline loops: CDR1 SGHNT, CDR2 YYREEE (reference sequence). The CDR3 extends over 14 amino acids. The CDR3 is CASSLNLGVKTQYF. The CDR3 DNA reads TGTGCCAGCAGCTTGAATTTGGGAGTGAAGACCCAGTACTTC.

V and J are TRBV11-2 and TRBJ2-7; 12 positions match TRBD2. CDR1 and CDR2 (germline): SGHAT, FQNNGV. The CDR3 sequence is 17 residues long. With 1 base clipped from V and 7 bases from J, the junction kept 11 bases outside the gene matches. The CDR3 nucleotides read TGTGCCAGCAGCTTAGTTACTAGCGGGAGGACCCCTGGAGAGCAGTACTTC. Translation gives CASSLVTSGRTPGEQYF.

This chain connects TRBV28 to TRBJ2-3, with 9 bases matching TRBD2. V lost 2 bases and J lost 3; bases outside the gene matches: 6. The CDR3 length is 16 residues. From germline, CDR1 is MDHEN and CDR2 SYDVKM. The CDR3 spells CASSLRLAEPTDTQYF. The CDR3 DNA sequence: TGTGCCAGCAGTTTAAGACTAGCGGAACCAACAGATACGCAGTATTTT.

V is TRBV6-1 and J is TRBJ2-7; 12 nucleotides match TRBD1. Germline V lookup: CDR1 MNHNS, CDR2 SASEGT. J gave up 3 bases and V 6 bases, and 3 bases lay outside the gene matches. This CDR3 is built from 14 residues. CDR3 in amino acids: CASSRDRGHYEQYF. CDR3 DNA: TGTGCCAGCAGCCGGGACAGGGGGCACTACGAGCAGTACTTC.